The 25 T cell receptor beta chains presented below share a single source sample, sequenced in a study of shared clonotypes between healthy human individuals. Some clones are missing from TCRdb's copy, which holds only in-frame ones; the method was immunoSEQ multiplex PCR. The sample shows 760,000 or so clones, approximately 96% of them seen only once. Only CD45RO-negative cells positively selected for CCR7 counted as naive CD8 cells, so terminally differentiated effector memory CD45RA+ cells were excluded. The specimen was naive CD8+ T cells sorted from blood. The receptors here all came from a man aged 25-45 years in good health.

The J gene is TRBJ2-7, the V gene TRBV10-1, with 10 bases identical to TRBD1. Per the germline V gene, CDR1 is WNHNN and CDR2 is SYGVQD (reference sequence). The CDR3 runs 15 residues. V was pared by 6 bases and J by 3 bases, with 8 bases of the junction left unmatched. The CDR3 protein is CASSFGTGELYEQYF. CDR3 sequence (DNA): TGCGCCAGCAGCTTCGGGACAGGGGAACTCTACGAGCAGTACTTC.

The chain combines TRBV9 with TRBJ1-1; a weak D match, TRBD1 (6 bases). V lost 4 bases and J 4 bases, leaving 26 bases between the germline ends. The length of the CDR3 is 18 residues. CDR1 SGDLS and CDR2 YYNGEE come from the germline V gene. This chain's CDR3 is CASSPRGGGEVGGTEAFF. The CDR3 DNA follows: TGTGCCAGCAGCCCCCGCGGGGGGGGCGAGGTTGGGGGCACTGAAGCTTTCTTT. The full variable domain, completed using reference TRBV9 and TRBJ1-1, is DSGVTQTPKHLITATGQRVTLRCSPRSGDLSVYWYQQSLDQGLQFLIQYYNGEERAKGNILERFSAQQFPDLHSELNLSSLELGDSALYFCASSPRGGGEVGGTEAFFGQGTRLTVV.

This clone was observed a single time. This chain connects TRBV29-1 to TRBJ2-1; 13 bases fit TRBD2. CDR1 and CDR2 from the germline V gene are SQVTM and ANQGSEA. CDR3 length equals 14 residues. V dropped 7 bases and J dropped 6; count of bases not matched to a gene: 6. The CDR3 sequence is CSAHGLAGANEQFF. CDR3 coding DNA: TGCAGCGCCCACGGACTAGCGGGAGCCAATGAGCAGTTCTTC.

This sequence joins TRBV29-1 and TRBJ2-3; TRBD1 matches at 11 bases. CDR3 length: 18 amino acids. V was pared by 3 bases and J by 2 bases, with 13 bases of the junction left unmatched. Germline CDR1 is SQVTM and CDR2 is ANQGSEA. Written as DNA, the CDR3 is TGCAGCGTTGATGGACCTCCCGGGACAGGGGGGTTCACAGATACGCAGTATTTT. Its protein product is CSVDGPPGTGGFTDTQYF.

V is TRBV29-1 and J is TRBJ2-5; either TRBD1 or TRBD2 may fit D (5 bases each). Germline V CDR1 and CDR2: SQVTM, ANQGSEA. Trimming stripped 6 bases from V and 1 base from J, with 15 bases between. CDR3 size: 14 residues. CDR3 sequence reads: CSVEGLQSQETQYF. Here the CDR3 DNA reads TGCAGCGTCGAGGGGTTGCAATCCCAAGAGACCCAGTACTTC.

This clone was detected only a few times. This chain links TRBV7-9 with TRBJ2-1; D may correspond to TRBD1 or TRBD2 (5 bases each). Germline loops: CDR1 SEHNR, CDR2 FQNEAQ (reference sequence). This CDR3 is built from 12 residues. Trimming took off 2 bases at V and 8 bases at J, with 7 bases between the two ends. The CDR3 coding sequence is TGTGCCAGCAGCTTACTGGGGGATGAGCAGTTCTTC. Translated: CASSLLGDEQFF.

This clone was observed a few times. The chain links TRBV19 to TRBJ2-1; 8 nucleotides align to TRBD2. The V and J ends lost 4 bases and 2 bases, in that order; junction bases with no gene match: 10. The CDR3 spans 17 residues. The germline V gene has CDR1 LNHDA and CDR2 SQIVND (reference sequence). The CDR3 nucleotides read TGTGCCAGTAGTACCCTCTTAGCGGGAAATACCTACAATGAGCAGTTCTTC. Translation gives CASSTLLAGNTYNEQFF. Complete variable domain (other parts from reference TRBV19 and TRBJ2-1): DGGITQSPKYLFRKEGQNVTLSCEQNLNHDAMYWYRQDPGQGLRLIYYSQIVNDFQKGDIAEGYSVSREKKESFPLTVTSAQKNPTAFYLCASSTLLAGNTYNEQFFGPGTRLTVL.

This rearrangement joins TRBV19 to TRBJ2-1, with D possibly matching TRBD1 (5 bases). CDR3 size: 13 residues. The V gene's germline CDR1 is LNHDA and CDR2 SQIVND (reference sequence). V lost 6 bases, J lost 7 bases, and 13 bases lay in between. CDR3 DNA: TGTGCCAGTAGCCAAAGACAGCGTAATGAGCAGTTCTTC. Translating it yields CASSQRQRNEQFF.

The CDR3 protein is CASSKAPGRWNTEAFF. CDR3 nucleotides: TGTGCCAGCAGCAAAGCCCCGGGACGGTGGAACACTGAAGCTTTCTTT. The chain recombines TRBV21-1 with TRBJ1-1. TRBV21-1 is an annotated pseudogene. This CDR3 region has 16 residues.

Only one count was recorded for this clone. The gene calls are TRBV7-9 and TRBJ1-1; D ambiguous. This CDR3 is built from 15 residues. Between the trimmed V and J ends, which lost 0 bases and 1 base, there was a span of 9 bases. Germline CDR1 and CDR2: SEHNR and FQNEAQ (reference sequence). The CDR3 is CASSLAPAKNTEAFF. CDR3 DNA sequence: TGTGCCAGCAGCTTAGCCCCCGCCAAGAACACTGAAGCTTTCTTT.

The V call is TRBV6-5, the J call TRBJ2-2; D is unclear. Germline CDR1 MNHEY, CDR2 SVGAGI. Trimming shortened V by 1 base and J by 1 base, and 4 bases separated the two germline ends. CDR3 length: 14 amino acids. CDR3 amino acids: CASSYFENTGELFF. The DNA for the CDR3 is TGTGCCAGCAGTTACTTCGAGAACACCGGGGAGCTGTTTTTT.

The sample holds one count of this clone. For the CDR3, the DNA is TGTGCCAGCAGCGTATTGTCGGGTTCCGAGCAGTACTTC. Translated: CASSVLSGSEQYF. The rearrangement links TRBV9 to TRBJ2-7; D unresolved. This CDR3 comprises 13 residues. Germline V gene data show CDR1 as SGDLS and CDR2 as YYNGEE. The V end was cut by 1 base, the J end by 6 bases, with 11 bases between.

The CDR3, as DNA: TGCGCCAGCAGATTCTCAGCGGGAGGTGGGGCAGATACGCAGTATTTT. It codes for CASRFSAGGGADTQYF. This sequence joins TRBV4-1 and TRBJ2-3; 9 bases map to TRBD2. J lost 4 bases, V lost 6 bases, and 11 bases had no gene match. This CDR3 comprises 16 residues. The germline gives CDR1 MGHRA, CDR2 YSYEKL.

The gene calls are TRBV10-1 and TRBJ1-3; D call uncertain. Germline CDR1 is WNHNN and CDR2 is SYGVQD (reference sequence). The CDR3 spans 14 residues. V was clipped by 3 bases and J by 0 bases, with 6 bases between them. The CDR3 DNA follows: TGCGCCAGCAGTGAATGGTCCTCTGGAAACACCATATATTTT. Translated: CASSEWSSGNTIYF.

The chain couples TRBV5-1 to TRBJ1-1; perhaps TRBD1 as D (5 bases). V lost 4 bases to trimming and J lost 0 bases, with 16 bases between them. CDR1 SGHRS and CDR2 YFSETQ come from the germline V gene. The CDR3 runs to 16 residues. The CDR3 DNA sequence: TGCGCCAGCAGCCCCGGGACGGAGGATTTGAACACTGAAGCTTTCTTT. Encoded protein: CASSPGTEDLNTEAFF.

For the CDR3, the DNA is TGTGCCAGCAGCTCGGCGGGAGGGGTTGACAATGAGCAGTTCTTC. Protein sequence: CASSSAGGVDNEQFF. The V call is TRBV7-9, the J call TRBJ2-1, with 9 bases aligning to TRBD2. CDR1 and CDR2 (germline): SEHNR, FQNEAQ (reference sequence). V was pared by 4 bases and J by 5 bases, with 6 bases of the junction left unmatched. The CDR3 runs to 15 residues.

This sequence joins TRBV7-8 and TRBJ2-1; TRBD2 agrees at 11 bases. V shed 3 bases, J shed 3 bases, and the junction held 4 bases outside the gene matches. Germline V gene sequence: CDR1 SGHVS, CDR2 FQNEAQ. The CDR3 totals 16 residues. The CDR3 coding sequence is TGTGCCAGCAGCTTTCGGACTAGCGGGCTCTACAATGAGCAGTTCTTC. Translation: CASSFRTSGLYNEQFF.

The CDR3 region has the DNA TGTGCCAGCAGCCGCCCGAGAGAGGGACCGAGCACTGGAGAGCAGTACTTC. Its translation: CASSRPREGPSTGEQYF. The chain recombines TRBV7-2 with TRBJ2-7; D may correspond to TRBD1 or TRBD2 (5 bases each). Germline values: CDR1 SGHTA, CDR2 FQGNSA. The germline V and J ends were trimmed by 5 bases and 7 bases, with 27 bases remaining between them. The CDR3 totals 17 residues.

The V and J genes are TRBV11-3 and TRBJ2-2, with D maybe TRBD2 (5 bases). Trimming cost V 5 bases and J 1 base, with 8 bases left between them. In germline, CDR1 is SGHNT, CDR2 YENEEA. The CDR3 contains 14 residues. The CDR3 coding sequence is TGTGCCAGCAGCCCGGACTGGAACACCGGGGAGCTGTTTTTT. This translates into CASSPDWNTGELFF.

The gene calls are TRBV5-6 and TRBJ2-3; 7 bases fit TRBD2. Germline assignment: CDR1 SGHDT and CDR2 YYEEEE. The CDR3 has 16 residues. J lost 2 bases, V lost 0 bases, and 6 bases had no gene match. The CDR3 DNA is TGTGCCAGCAGCTTGGACCCTAGCGGACTCACAGATACGCAGTATTTT. Amino acid sequence: CASSLDPSGLTDTQYF. Combining the CDR3 with reference TRBV5-6 and TRBJ2-3 gives the whole variable domain DAGVTQSPTHLIKTRGQQVTLRCSPKSGHDTVSWYQQALGQGPQFIFQYYEEEERQRGNFPDRFSGHQFPNYSSELNVNALLLGDSALYLCASSLDPSGLTDTQYFGPGTRLTVL.

The J gene is TRBJ2-1, the V gene TRBV27; D is unclear. With 4 bases removed from V and 9 bases from J, the gap between germline ends came to 13 bases. The CDR3 is 13 amino acids. Germline CDR1 is MNHEY and CDR2 is SMNVEV (reference sequence). CDR3 in DNA: TGTGCCAGCAGTTGGACCCTGGGCGGTGAGCAGTTCTTC. Its protein product is CASSWTLGGEQFF.

This clone has just one count. This chain uses TRBV11-2 with TRBJ2-3; a weak D match, TRBD2 (6 bases). CDR3 size: 13 residues. Per the germline V gene, CDR1 is SGHAT and CDR2 is FQNNGV. V was cut by 5 bases and J by 4 bases, with 10 bases left in between. Here the CDR3 DNA reads TGTGCCAGCAGCCGTCGGGGGTCAGATACGCAGTATTTT. Encoded protein: CASSRRGSDTQYF.

CDR3 nucleotide sequence: TGTGCCAGCATTCAAACGGGAGTATCAGATACGCAGTATTTT. Amino acid sequence: CASIQTGVSDTQYF. The rearrangement links TRBV28 to TRBJ2-3; tentatively, D is TRBD2 (6 bases). V gave up 7 bases and J gave up 4 bases, with 15 bases separating them. The germline V gene encodes CDR1 MDHEN and CDR2 SYDVKM. This CDR3 contains 14 residues.

This rearrangement joins TRBV4-1 to TRBJ1-2, with TRBD1 identical over 7 bases. CDR1 MGHRA and CDR2 YSYEKL come from the germline V gene. Trimming cost V 3 bases and J 7 bases; bases outside gene matches: 17. The CDR3 covers 17 residues. The CDR3, as DNA: TGCGCCAGCAGCCAGGAGTCGACAGGGTTCCTACTAAGTGGCTACACCTTC. It is translated as CASSQESTGFLLSGYTF.

This rearrangement joins TRBV19 to TRBJ2-1; the match to TRBD2 covers 7 bases. The CDR3 is 15 residues long. V shed 3 bases and J 6 bases; nucleotides not matched to a gene: 8. The germline V gene encodes CDR1 LNHDA and CDR2 SQIVND (reference sequence). The CDR3 region is CASSIYGASGNEQFF. Here the CDR3 DNA reads TGTGCCAGTAGTATCTACGGAGCTAGCGGCAATGAGCAGTTCTTC.